The clone carrying this T cell receptor (beta chain) was seen more than once but under ten times. The record originates from a study of blood T cell repertoires in COVID-19. Profiled with immunoSEQ multiplex PCR; TCRdb holds only in-frame clones, not every one. The sample includes around 220,000 clones, 80% of them seen just once. The V end was cut by 2 bases, the J end by 3 bases, with 19 bases between. The germline V gene encodes CDR1 MGHDK and CDR2 SYGVNS. The CDR3 is made up of 17 amino acids. What was sequenced was PBMCs or T cells enriched from blood (not recorded which). The TCR was taken from a woman aged 40 to 55 with acute COVID-19. The chain couples TRBV25-1 to TRBJ1-2; D is perhaps TRBD1 (6 bases). This chain's CDR3 is CASSEIGGGGADYGYTF. CDR3 coding DNA: TGTGCCAGCAGTGAAATCGGTGGGGGGGGCGCTGACTATGGCTACACCTTC.